This entry describes one TCR beta chain. Assay: immunoSEQ multiplex PCR; the TCRdb copy retains only in-frame clones and omits some. Among some 270,000 clones, 80% to 90% were seen once, and the ten largest hold 3.5% to 4.5%. The sample is drawn from a study of blood T cell repertoires in COVID-19. Study summary: From T cells, B-cell-depleted T cells, or PBMCs came the material, which was cDNA or gDNA.

This TCR was recovered from a woman aged 25-40 years who had recovered from COVID-19. What was sequenced was PBMCs or T cells enriched from blood (not recorded which).

Here the CDR3 DNA reads TGTGCCAGCAGCTGGGACAGGACTAGCGGTTGGGGGACCCAGTACTTC. As protein: CASSWDRTSGWGTQYF. This chain links TRBV7-9 with TRBJ2-5, with 10 bases identical to TRBD2. The V segment lost 4 bases and the J segment 7 bases; nucleotides outside the gene matches: 12. CDR1 is SEHNR, CDR2 FQNEAQ, per germline (reference sequence). This CDR3 contains 16 residues.